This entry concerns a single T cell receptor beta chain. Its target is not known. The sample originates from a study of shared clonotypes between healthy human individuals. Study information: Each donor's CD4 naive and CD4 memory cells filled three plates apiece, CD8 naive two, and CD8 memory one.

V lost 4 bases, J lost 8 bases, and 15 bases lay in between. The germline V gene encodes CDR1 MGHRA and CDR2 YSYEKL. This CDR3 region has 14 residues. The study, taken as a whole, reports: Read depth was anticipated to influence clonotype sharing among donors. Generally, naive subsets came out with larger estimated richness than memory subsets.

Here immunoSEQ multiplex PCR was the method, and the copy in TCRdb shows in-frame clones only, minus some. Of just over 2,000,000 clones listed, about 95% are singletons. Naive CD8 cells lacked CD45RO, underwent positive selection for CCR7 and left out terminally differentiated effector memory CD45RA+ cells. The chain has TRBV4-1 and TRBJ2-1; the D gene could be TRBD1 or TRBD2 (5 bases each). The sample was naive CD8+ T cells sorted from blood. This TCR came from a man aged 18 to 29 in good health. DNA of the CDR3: TGCGCCAGCAGCCGCGTCGACCTGGGGGATGAGCAGTTCTTC. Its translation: CASSRVDLGDEQFF.